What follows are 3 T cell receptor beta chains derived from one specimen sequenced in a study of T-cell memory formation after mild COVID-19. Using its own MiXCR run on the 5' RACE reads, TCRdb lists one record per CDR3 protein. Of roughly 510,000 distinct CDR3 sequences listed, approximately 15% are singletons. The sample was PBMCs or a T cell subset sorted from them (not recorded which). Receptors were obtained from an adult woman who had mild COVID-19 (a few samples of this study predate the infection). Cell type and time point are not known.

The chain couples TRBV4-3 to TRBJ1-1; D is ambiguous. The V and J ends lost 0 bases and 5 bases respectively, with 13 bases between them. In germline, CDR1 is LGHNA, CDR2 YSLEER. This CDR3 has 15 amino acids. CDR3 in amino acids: CASSQDSSQRTEAFF. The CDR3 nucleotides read TGCGCCAGCAGCCAAGATTCATCACAGCGGACTGAAGCTTTCTTT.

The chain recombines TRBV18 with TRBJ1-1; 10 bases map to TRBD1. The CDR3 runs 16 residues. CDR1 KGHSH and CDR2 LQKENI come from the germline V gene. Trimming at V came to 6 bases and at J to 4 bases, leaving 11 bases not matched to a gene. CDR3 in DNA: TGTGCCAGCTCGCACGACAGGGGGCTGTGGGGCACTGAAGCTTTCTTT. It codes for CASSHDRGLWGTEAFF.

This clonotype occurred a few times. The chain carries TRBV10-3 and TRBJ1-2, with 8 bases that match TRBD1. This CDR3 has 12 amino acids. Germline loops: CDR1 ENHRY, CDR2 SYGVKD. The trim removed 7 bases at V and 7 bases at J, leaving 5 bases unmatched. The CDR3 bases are TGTGCCATCAAGGACAGGGACTTTGGCTACACCTTC. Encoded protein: CAIKDRDFGYTF.